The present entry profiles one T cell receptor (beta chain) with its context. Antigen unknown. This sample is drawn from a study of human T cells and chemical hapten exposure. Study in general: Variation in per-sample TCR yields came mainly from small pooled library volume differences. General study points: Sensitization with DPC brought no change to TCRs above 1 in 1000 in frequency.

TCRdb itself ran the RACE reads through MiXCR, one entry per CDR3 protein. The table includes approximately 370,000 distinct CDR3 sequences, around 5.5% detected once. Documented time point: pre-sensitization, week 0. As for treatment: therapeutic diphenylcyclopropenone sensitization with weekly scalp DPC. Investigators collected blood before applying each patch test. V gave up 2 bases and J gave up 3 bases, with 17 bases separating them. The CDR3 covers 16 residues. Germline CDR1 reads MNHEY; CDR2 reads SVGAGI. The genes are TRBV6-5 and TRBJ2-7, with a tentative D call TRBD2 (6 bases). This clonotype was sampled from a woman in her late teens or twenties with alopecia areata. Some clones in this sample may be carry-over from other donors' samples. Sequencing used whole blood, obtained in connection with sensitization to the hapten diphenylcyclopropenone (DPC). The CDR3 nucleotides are TGTGCCAGCAGTTACACCAGTCCCACGGAGGGCTACGAGCAGTACTTC. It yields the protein CASSYTSPTEGYEQYF.